This entry features one T cell receptor beta chain sequence. Its antigen is currently unknown. V was trimmed by 6 bases and J by 5 bases, leaving 7 bases between them. The CDR3 consists of 11 residues. Per the germline V gene, CDR1 is SEHNR and CDR2 is FQNEAQ (reference sequence). This entry is derived from a study of cytomegalovirus exposure and HLA in healthy donors. Study-level findings and limits: Productive status was seen about 87% or about 30% of the time for most TCR beta V segments in an earlier analysis. The HLA-A and HLA-B alleles of most subjects were reportedly predicted accurately from TCR beta sequences. Indistinguishable V segments, including TRBV6-2 and TRBV6-3, were excluded.

With 60 Vbeta and 13 Jbeta primers, the PCR was carried out. Clones were sequenced by immunoSEQ multiplex PCR, and TCRdb holds only the in-frame ones, with some missing. The data hold 79,000 or so clones, with roughly two thirds observed a single time. Source material: PBMCs. This TCR came from a middle-aged woman in good health and CMV-seropositive. The rearrangement joins TRBV7-9 to TRBJ2-5; the D is unclear. CDR3 amino acids: CASSLMETQYF. Here the CDR3 DNA reads TGTGCCAGCAGTCTAATGGAGACCCAGTACTTC.